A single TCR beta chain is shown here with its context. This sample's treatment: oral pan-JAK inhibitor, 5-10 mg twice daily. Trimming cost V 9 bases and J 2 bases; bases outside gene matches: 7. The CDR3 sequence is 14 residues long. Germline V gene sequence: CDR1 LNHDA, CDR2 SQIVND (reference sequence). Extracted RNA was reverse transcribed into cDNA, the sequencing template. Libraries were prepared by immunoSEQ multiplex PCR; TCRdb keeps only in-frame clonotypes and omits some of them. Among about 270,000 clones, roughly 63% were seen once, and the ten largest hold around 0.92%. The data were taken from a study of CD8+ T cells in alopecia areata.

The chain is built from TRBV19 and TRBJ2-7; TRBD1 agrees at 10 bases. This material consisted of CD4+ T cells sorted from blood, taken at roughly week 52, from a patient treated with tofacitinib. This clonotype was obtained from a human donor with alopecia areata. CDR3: CASAGTGDTYEQYF. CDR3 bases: TGTGCCAGCGCCGGGACAGGGGACACCTACGAGCAGTACTTC.